Sequencing of this TCR beta chain was carried out in a study of monozygotic twins with inflammatory bowel disease. Study-wide findings and caveats: Extra variability in the repertoires of patients may have come from differing immunosuppressive treatments. With others, IBD patients shared fewer clonotypes than healthy twins did, especially with disease activity.

Whole blood, unsorted for T cells, was the source of total RNA. TCRdb re-analyzed the 5' RACE reads; it lists each CDR3 protein once, without DNA. This sample contains 300,000 to 400,000 distinct CDR3 sequences. With respect to this clonotype: Its antigen remains unidentified.

Germline V gene lookup returns CDR1 SGHRS and CDR2 YFSETQ. This CDR3 region has 16 residues. Specimen: blood. The genes are TRBV5-1 and TRBJ1-2; TCRdb gives TRBD1 as the D gene, but with no DNA this cannot be confirmed. The TCR sequence derives from a human donor with ulcerative colitis or Crohn's disease, or a healthy co-twin of an affected twin (not recorded which). The CDR3 sequence: CASRSGQGTVNYGYTF.